These 14 T cell receptor beta chains were sequenced from one sample in a study of blood T cell repertoires in COVID-19. Profiling relied on immunoSEQ multiplex PCR, and the TCRdb table lists in-frame clones only, not all of them. Of tens of thousands of clones in the sample, about nine tenths were seen once. The sequenced sample consisted of peripheral blood. These receptors were obtained from a man between 60 and 75 years old with COVID-19, enrolled during active disease.

This chain connects TRBV6-5 to TRBJ2-5, with 8 bases identical to TRBD1. Germline CDR1 reads MNHEY; CDR2 reads SVGAGI. The CDR3 consists of 14 residues. V gave up 6 bases and J gave up 5 bases; unmatched junction bases: 8. The CDR3 coding sequence is TGTGCCAGCAGACCGGACAGGGCTGAGGAGACCCAGTACTTC. Residues: CASRPDRAEETQYF.

The chain carries TRBV7-9 and TRBJ2-3; 13 bases agree with TRBD2. Germline V lookup: CDR1 SEHNR, CDR2 FQNEAQ (reference sequence). Unmatched junction bases numbered 13, after V lost 5 bases and J lost 5 bases. CDR3 length: 18 residues. CDR3 nucleotide sequence: TGTGCCAGCAGCGTTTCATTACTAGCGGGAGGGAGAGGAGATACGCAGTATTTT. Its protein is CASSVSLLAGGRGDTQYF.

The CDR3, as DNA: TGTGCCAGCAGTTACGAGAAGGGGGCGATGACTTTCTTT. Translated, it gives CASSYEKGAMTFF. The chain employs TRBV6-2 or TRBV6-3 and TRBJ1-1; 7 nucleotides agree with TRBD1. Losses at the gene ends were 2 bases for V and 12 bases for J; bases not matched to a gene: 9. This CDR3 comprises 13 residues. CDR1 is MNHEY, CDR2 SVGEGT, per germline.

The chain couples TRBV9 to TRBJ2-5; D gene ambiguous. The V gene lost 3 bases and the J gene lost 5 bases, with 8 bases spanning the gap. The CDR3 has 12 amino acids. Germline loops: CDR1 SGDLS, CDR2 YYNGEE. The chain's CDR3 is CASSGLTETQYF. The CDR3 nucleotides are TGTGCCAGCAGCGGACTGACGGAGACCCAGTACTTC.

This clone occurred a few times. This sequence joins TRBV19 and TRBJ2-7; 8 bases line up with TRBD2. V dropped 5 bases and J dropped 0; count of bases not matched to a gene: 9. The CDR3 runs 16 residues. Germline CDR1 is LNHDA and CDR2 is SQIVND (reference sequence). The CDR3 spells CASSLRLAGPSYEQYF. CDR3 sequence (DNA): TGTGCCAGTAGTCTTCGGCTAGCGGGCCCCTCCTACGAGCAGTACTTC.

The rearrangement links TRBV6-2 or TRBV6-3 to TRBJ2-1; 8 bases are shared with TRBD2. Germline V gene sequence: CDR1 MNHEY, CDR2 SVGEGT. V trimming: 5 bases; J trimming: 7 bases; junction bases outside the gene matches: 10. The CDR3 runs 15 residues. In DNA, the CDR3 is TGTGCCAGCAGTCCATCAAGCGGGAGAGAGAATGAGCAGTTCTTC. Translated, it gives CASSPSSGRENEQFF.

The chain has TRBV5-1 and TRBJ2-2; D might be TRBD1 (6 bases). The V end lost 0 bases, the J end lost 1 base, and 7 bases lay between the germline ends. This CDR3 has 15 amino acids. Germline CDR1 SGHRS, CDR2 YFSETQ. The CDR3 sequence: CASSLETGNTGELFF. In DNA form, the CDR3 reads TGCGCCAGCAGCTTGGAGACAGGGAACACCGGGGAGCTGTTTTTT. Combining the CDR3 with reference TRBV5-1 and TRBJ2-2 gives the whole variable domain KAGVTQTPRYLIKTRGQQVTLSCSPISGHRSVSWYQQTPGQGLQFLFEYFSETQRNKGNFPGRFSGRQFSNSRSEMNVSTLELGDSALYLCASSLETGNTGELFFGEGSRLTVL.

A note on this clone: The same CDR3 is also encoded by other DNA sequences in this sample. Here the CDR3 DNA reads TGCGCCAGCAGCCAAGAAGGGATGGGGGGAGAGACCCAGTACTTC. Its protein is CASSQEGMGGETQYF. The V and J genes are TRBV4-1 and TRBJ2-5; D may be TRBD2 (6 bases). The V gene's germline CDR1 is MGHRA and CDR2 YSYEKL. The CDR3 is 15 residues long. Trimming removed 0 bases at V and 4 bases at J, with 12 bases between.

The CDR3 loop reads CASSYRTSGSYNEQFF. CDR3 nucleotides: TGTGCCAGCAGTTACCGGACTAGCGGGAGCTACAATGAGCAGTTCTTC. The V call is TRBV6-5, the J call TRBJ2-1; 13 bases line up with TRBD2. The CDR3 spans 16 residues. Germline CDR1 is MNHEY and CDR2 is SVGAGI. V was pared by 2 bases and J by 3 bases, with 1 base of the junction left unmatched.

The V call is TRBV6-5, the J call TRBJ1-3; no firm D call. The V and J ends lost 7 bases and 1 base respectively, with 5 bases between them. Per the germline V gene, CDR1 is MNHEY and CDR2 is SVGAGI. This CDR3 region has 12 residues. The CDR3 DNA is TGTGCCAGCATCTCGTCTGGAAACACCATATATTTT. Its translation is CASISSGNTIYF.

The table lists this clone with a count of one. The chain recombines TRBV25-1 with TRBJ2-2; TRBD2 is a possible D gene (6 bases). Germline V gene sequence: CDR1 MGHDK, CDR2 SYGVNS. This CDR3 contains 16 residues. V was pared by 2 bases and J by 3 bases, with 13 bases between. The CDR3 spells CASSESSGRYTGELFF. The DNA of the CDR3 is TGTGCCAGCAGTGAAAGTTCAGGGAGGTACACCGGGGAGCTGTTTTTT.

The J gene is TRBJ2-7, the V gene TRBV28; 8 positions match TRBD2. Germline V gene data show CDR1 as MDHEN and CDR2 as SYDVKM. The junction had 11 bases not matched to a gene; V was cut back by 8 bases and J by 5 bases. The CDR3 has 14 amino acids. The CDR3 DNA reads TGTGCCAGCCGGATTGGAAGCGGGAGACACGAGCAGTACTTC. This encodes CASRIGSGRHEQYF. Together with reference TRBV28 and TRBJ2-7, the CDR3 gives the full variable domain: DVKVTQSSRYLVKRTGEKVFLECVQDMDHENMFWYRQDPGLGLRLIYFSYDVKMKEKGDIPEGYSVSREKKERFSLILESASTNQTSMYLCASRIGSGRHEQYFGPGTRLTVT.

This rearrangement joins TRBV19 to TRBJ1-1, with unresolved D. V lost 5 bases and J 4 bases, leaving 20 bases between the germline ends. The CDR3 runs to 16 residues. Germline-derived CDR1 and CDR2 are LNHDA and SQIVND (reference sequence). The CDR3 region is CASSGRQTRSGTEAFF. In DNA form, the CDR3 reads TGTGCCAGTAGTGGGCGGCAAACAAGGAGCGGCACTGAAGCTTTCTTT.

This clone was picked up one time. The J gene is TRBJ2-5, the V gene TRBV7-8; D is undetermined. The V gene's germline CDR1 is SGHVS and CDR2 FQNEAQ. This CDR3 has 15 amino acids. Trimming removed 5 bases from V and 2 bases from J, with 15 bases in between. The CDR3 loop reads CASSPQVNSQETQYF. Here the CDR3 DNA reads TGTGCCAGCAGCCCTCAAGTGAACAGTCAAGAGACCCAGTACTTC.